A single sample gave rise to the 19 T cell receptor beta chains below, sequenced in a study of blood T cell repertoires in COVID-19. Profiling relied on immunoSEQ multiplex PCR, and the TCRdb table lists in-frame clones only, not all of them. The repertoire consists of approximately 89,000 clones, with approximately 92% occurring once and the leading ten covering about 6.6%. The sample consisted of peripheral blood. These receptors originate from a woman aged 55-75 years with active COVID-19.

This clone appeared a few times. The V gene is TRBV6-5, the J gene TRBJ2-5; D is possibly TRBD2 (5 bases). The CDR3 is 13 amino acids. V lost 6 bases and J 3 bases, leaving 11 bases between the germline ends. The germline CDR1 and CDR2 sequences are MNHEY and SVGAGI. This CDR3 reads CASSGGLKETQYF. Written as DNA, the CDR3 is TGTGCCAGCAGCGGAGGACTGAAAGAGACCCAGTACTTC.

The rearrangement links TRBV7-3 to TRBJ2-4; 8 bases map to TRBD2. The CDR3 covers 17 residues. J was trimmed by 3 bases and V by 0 bases; bases with no gene match: 7. Germline V gives CDR1 SGHTA, CDR2 FQGTGA. The CDR3 protein is CASSLTDGRADKNIQYF. The CDR3 DNA follows: TGTGCCAGCAGCTTAACGGACGGGAGGGCAGACAAAAACATTCAGTACTTC. The whole variable domain, filled in from reference TRBV7-3 and TRBJ2-4, reads GAGVSQTPSNKVTEKGKYVELRCDPISGHTALYWYRQSLGQGPEFLIYFQGTGAADDSGLPNDRFFAVRPEGSVSTLKIQRTERGDSAVYLCASSLTDGRADKNIQYFGAGTRLSVL.

As DNA, the CDR3 is TGCGCCAGCAGCCTCATGACAGGGCTAGATTCACCCCTCCACTTT. Translation gives CASSLMTGLDSPLHF. V gene TRBV4-1 combines with J gene TRBJ1-6, with 7 bases matching TRBD1. The CDR3 runs to 15 residues. Per the germline V gene, CDR1 is MGHRA and CDR2 is YSYEKL. V lost 4 bases and J lost 8; bases outside the gene matches: 8.

The chain combines TRBV28 with TRBJ1-2, with D possibly TRBD1 on 5 matching bases. Trimming shortened V by 1 base and J by 2 bases, and 8 bases separated the two germline ends. Germline V gene sequence: CDR1 MDHEN, CDR2 SYDVKM. There are 14 residues in the CDR3. This CDR3 is CASSLSQGNYGYTF. CDR3 DNA: TGTGCCAGCAGTTTATCCCAGGGAAACTATGGCTACACCTTC.

V gene TRBV14 combines with J gene TRBJ2-7, with a possible D match to TRBD1 (5 bases). CDR3 size: 12 residues. V was cut by 0 bases and J by 8 bases, with 8 bases left in between. Germline V gives CDR1 SGHDN, CDR2 FVKESK. The CDR3 nucleotides are TGTGCCAGCAGCCAAGACAGGGTCAAGCAGTACTTC. The encoded protein is CASSQDRVKQYF.

V usage is TRBV5-8 and J usage is TRBJ2-3, with 9 nucleotides matching TRBD1. The CDR3 sequence is 18 residues long. The germline V gene encodes CDR1 SGHTS and CDR2 YDEGEE. V shed 4 bases, J shed 2 bases, and the junction held 14 bases outside the gene matches. CDR3 protein: CASSQGIKQGAITDTQYF. Written as DNA, the CDR3 is TGTGCCAGCAGCCAAGGAATAAAACAGGGGGCGATCACAGATACGCAGTATTTT.

The chain is built from TRBV2 and TRBJ2-1, with 8 positions matching TRBD2. Unmatched junction bases numbered 8, after V lost 7 bases and J lost 9 bases. The CDR3 totals 13 residues. From germline, CDR1 is SNHLY and CDR2 FYNNEI. The CDR3 is CASITSGVGEQFF. Written as DNA, the CDR3 is TGTGCCAGCATAACTAGCGGAGTCGGTGAGCAGTTCTTC.

V is TRBV6-6 and J is TRBJ1-1; 8 bases match TRBD1. The trim removed 3 bases at V and 1 base at J, leaving 1 base unmatched. This CDR3 region has 14 residues. Germline-derived CDR1 and CDR2 are MNHNY and SVGAGI (reference sequence). The CDR3 sequence: CASSYQGANTEAFF. In DNA, the CDR3 is TGTGCCAGCAGTTATCAGGGGGCGAACACTGAAGCTTTCTTT.

The chain has TRBV7-9 and TRBJ2-3; D gene unclear. CDR1 and CDR2 from the germline V gene are SEHNR and FQNEAQ (reference sequence). The CDR3 is 15 residues long. V was pared by 5 bases and J by 0 bases, with 12 bases between. The CDR3 loop is CASSLGGPSTDTQYF. The DNA of the CDR3 is TGTGCCAGCAGCCTAGGCGGTCCCAGCACAGATACGCAGTATTTT. Supplemented by reference TRBV7-9 and TRBJ2-3, the full variable domain reads DTGVSQNPRHKITKRGQNVTFRCDPISEHNRLYWYRQTLGQGPEFLTYFQNEAQLEKSRLLSDRFSAERPKGSFSTLEIQRTEQGDSAMYLCASSLGGPSTDTQYFGPGTRLTVL.

A remark on this clone: An end of the junction does not agree with germline; a read error may underlie this. The CDR3 spells CASSLGGLAGETRYF. CDR3 sequence (DNA): TGTGCCAGCAGCTTAGGGGGACTAGCGGGTGAGACCCGGTACTTC. J is TRBJ2-5 and V is TRBV11-2, with 12 nucleotides matching TRBD2. The CDR3 covers 15 residues. Per the germline V gene, CDR1 is SGHAT and CDR2 is FQNNGV. Based on the CDR3 plus reference TRBV11-2 and TRBJ2-5, the full variable domain is EAGVAQSPRYKIIEKRQSVAFWCNPISGHATLYWYQQILGQGPKLLIQFQNNGVVDDSQLPKDRFSAERLKGVDSTLKIQPAKLEDSAVYLCASSLGGLAGETRYFGPGTRLLVL.

This chain links TRBV15 with TRBJ1-5, with D possibly TRBD1 on 6 matching bases. The V and J ends lost 5 bases and 0 bases respectively, with 8 bases between them. CDR1 and CDR2 (germline): LNHNV, YYDKDF (reference sequence). The CDR3 is 14 residues long. CDR3 protein: CATSGQYSNQPQHF. For the CDR3, the DNA is TGTGCCACCAGCGGACAGTATAGCAATCAGCCCCAGCATTTT.

Of note for this clone: An end of the junction differs from the germline gene, which may be a read error. The V call is TRBV19, the J call TRBJ2-5, with TRBD1 identical over 10 bases. The CDR3 loop spans 15 amino acids. CDR1 LNHDA and CDR2 SQIVND come from the germline V gene (reference sequence). CDR3 amino acids: CASTGQGTPQEAQYF. The CDR3, as DNA: TGTGCCAGCACGGGACAGGGGACCCCACAAGAGGCCCAGTACTTC.

This sequence joins TRBV5-4 and TRBJ1-2; 11 nucleotides agree with TRBD1. Germline V gene data show CDR1 as SGHNT and CDR2 as YYREEE (reference sequence). The V and J ends lost 4 bases and 8 bases, in that order; junction bases with no gene match: 13. The CDR3 contains 16 residues. DNA for the CDR3: TGTGCCAGCAGCAAGGGAGGGACAGGGGGATCGAGGGGCTACACCTTC. This encodes CASSKGGTGGSRGYTF.

The chain links TRBV5-1 to TRBJ1-6; D is ambiguous. V lost 3 bases to trimming and J lost 7 bases, with 8 bases between them. This CDR3 has 13 residues. In germline, CDR1 is SGHRS, CDR2 YFSETQ. DNA for the CDR3: TGCGCCAGCAGCTCCCCCGGGAATTCACCCCTCCACTTT. Protein sequence: CASSSPGNSPLHF.

V and J are TRBV14 and TRBJ1-1, with TRBD1 identical over 10 bases. Germline assignment: CDR1 SGHDN and CDR2 FVKESK. The J segment lost 10 bases and the V segment lost 3 bases, leaving 8 bases of the junction unmatched. This CDR3 has 14 amino acids. Here the CDR3 reads CASSQWTGGGSAFF. DNA for the CDR3: TGTGCCAGCAGCCAGTGGACAGGGGGGGGATCAGCTTTCTTT.

The chain employs TRBV7-9 and TRBJ2-7; 9 bases agree with TRBD2. J gave up 5 bases and V 2 bases, and 4 bases lay outside the gene matches. The CDR3 consists of 14 residues. Germline V gene lookup returns CDR1 SEHNR and CDR2 FQNEAQ (reference sequence). In DNA, the CDR3 is TGTGCCAGCAGCTTAAGTAGCGGGAGTAACGAGCAGTACTTC. It is translated as CASSLSSGSNEQYF.

The chain couples TRBV5-6 to TRBJ2-7, with 9 positions matching TRBD2. V gave up 2 bases and J gave up 12 bases; unmatched junction bases: 12. This CDR3 is 14 amino acids long. CDR1 and CDR2 (germline): SGHDT, YYEEEE. The DNA for the CDR3 is TGTGCCAGCAGCTTTGGGGCGGGAGGGCCGGTTTTGTACTTC. Its translation: CASSFGAGGPVLYF.

The V and J genes are TRBV6-4 and TRBJ1-5, with 8 bases aligning to TRBD1. The CDR3 is 13 residues long. Germline V CDR1 and CDR2: MRHNA, SNTAGT. The junction had 9 bases not matched to a gene; V was cut back by 8 bases and J by 9 bases. The CDR3 reads CASRTGPGGPQHF. The CDR3 region has the DNA TGTGCCAGCCGGACAGGGCCTGGGGGGCCCCAGCATTTT.

The chain has TRBV2 and TRBJ1-3; D ambiguous. The ends were cut back, 5 bases at V and 2 bases at J, with 13 bases in the middle. The CDR3 has 15 amino acids. The germline gives CDR1 SNHLY, CDR2 FYNNEI. CDR3 in amino acids: CASSLQAVAGNTIYF. The CDR3 DNA sequence: TGTGCCAGCAGTCTGCAGGCCGTGGCTGGAAACACCATATATTTT.